The entry that follows covers one T cell receptor (beta chain) sequence. Its antigen is unidentified. The entry originates in a study of T cells after yellow fever vaccination. The overall study: Fractions of limited cellularity were prepared by means of SMART-Seq v4 Ultra Low Input.

Study-wide findings and caveats: Subsequent booster samples again held most clones from primary vaccination (approximately 95% CD4, roughly 91% CD8). On re-exposure, the response was weaker but peaked faster, at day 5 versus 15.

They built TCR cDNA with 5'RACE template switching, a step that put in a universal primer site and UMIs. MiXCR, applied by TCRdb to the 5' RACE reads, yields one record per CDR3 protein. The sample consists of around 610,000 distinct CDR3 sequences, roughly 13% of them appearing once. The CDR3 is 15 amino acids. Germline V gives CDR1 DFQATT, CDR2 SNEGSKA (reference sequence). Trimming removed 5 bases from V and 1 base from J; junction bases left unmatched: 2. The rearrangement joins TRBV20-1 to TRBJ2-1, with TRBD2 matching 13 bases. This specimen was PBMCs, taken on the day of the yellow fever booster vaccination. This clonotype was sampled from a man aged 25 to 45 who received the YFV17D yellow fever vaccine. The CDR3 DNA follows: TGCAGTGCTTTGGGACTAGCGGGATCCTACAATGAGCAGTTCTTC. It translates to CSALGLAGSYNEQFF.